This TCR beta chain was profiled in a study of identical twins. Findings of the study overall: Shared out-of-frame alpha sequences (those common to twins) showed excess low generation probability.

This clonotype was found many times. The antigen remains undetermined. V was cut by 6 bases and J by 1 base, with 10 bases left in between. The CDR3 spans 14 residues. MiXCR was run by TCRdb on the 5' RACE reads, yielding one entry per CDR3 protein. The repertoire holds roughly 500,000 distinct CDR3 sequences, with roughly a fifth as singletons. These sequences were also reported in another study, on T cells expressing NK-cell markers. That source adds: NKG2C+ dominant clonotypes from a handful of donors made up about 1.0-7.5% of CD8+ T cells.

The chain employs TRBV12-3 or TRBV12-4 and TRBJ1-5; tentative D call: TRBD1 (6 bases). The sample taken for sequencing was CD4+ T cells sorted from blood. The receptor's source is a young woman in good health. The CDR3: CASRGGASNQPQHF. In DNA, the CDR3 is TGTGCCAGCAGGGGGGGGGCAAGCAATCAGCCCCAGCATTTT.